Given below is one TCR beta chain in context. The sample belongs to a study of cytomegalovirus exposure and HLA in healthy donors. The PCR used 60 Vbeta and 13 Jbeta primers. This table comes from immunoSEQ multiplex PCR, and its TCRdb copy is limited to in-frame clones, with some not included. Here the sample spans around 64,000 clones, over 75% being singletons. This CDR3 spans 14 amino acids. V dropped 4 bases and J dropped 9; count of bases not matched to a gene: 7. Germline V CDR1 and CDR2: SGHRS, YFSETQ. The rearrangement joins TRBV5-1 to TRBJ2-1; TRBD1 aligns across 10 bases. The source of this sequence is a woman aged 25 to 39 in good health and CMV-seropositive. Sequences were obtained from PBMCs. CDR3: CASSHPDRGGEQFF. DNA of the CDR3: TGCGCCAGCAGCCATCCGGACAGGGGGGGTGAGCAGTTCTTC.